The 23 T cell receptor beta chains below were found in one sample sequenced in a study of tumor-infiltrating lymphocytes in primary liver carcinoma. Both RNA and DNA were isolated together from around 18-30 mg of bulk tissue that had not been sorted. Constant-region priming of roughly 0.45 ug total RNA yielded TCR beta cDNA. Libraries of TCR beta came from three nested multiplex PCR rounds with slightly modified ARM-PCR. PCR rounds one and two used TRBV1-TRBV30 forward primers with a C-beta reverse primer for 10 cycles each. TCRdb itself ran the multiplex PCR reads through MiXCR, one entry per CDR3 protein. Of some 32,000 distinct CDR3 sequences listed, 70% to 80% are singletons. Sequencing was performed on liver tumor tissue from sampling region 5. Subset given: tumor region T5, tumor centre. The receptor set was obtained from a man in his forties with primary liver carcinoma and hepatitis B virus infection.

The chain couples TRBV20-1 to TRBJ2-1, with D perhaps TRBD1 (5 bases). This CDR3 has 12 amino acids. The germline CDR1 and CDR2 sequences are DFQATT and SNEGSKA (reference sequence). Deletions cut 5 bases from V and 8 bases from J, with 13 bases between. Here the CDR3 reads CSAGHSWDEQFF. In DNA, the CDR3 is TGCAGTGCTGGACATAGTTGGGATGAGCAGTTCTTC.

Regarding this clonotype: The junction departs from germline at one end; a sequencing error may be responsible. The chain has TRBV29-1 and TRBJ2-3; tentative D call: TRBD2 (5 bases). The CDR3 sequence is 14 residues long. CDR1 and CDR2 (germline): SQVTM, ANQGSEA. CDR3 bases: TGCAGCGTTGATTACGGGAAGGCCGGAGATACACAGTATTTT. It yields the protein CSVDYGKAGDTQYF.

As concerns this clonotype: Since a much larger clone is just one base distant, this may be a read error. This rearrangement joins TRBV4-1 to TRBJ2-2; D uncertain. This CDR3 comprises 14 residues. CDR1 is MGHRA, CDR2 YSYEKL, per germline. The CDR3, as DNA: TGCGCCAGCATCCAAGCTCTGAACACCGGGGAGCTGTTTTTT. Residues: CASIQALNTGELFF.

Note on this clonotype: One end of the junction varies from germline; a read error may be responsible. The V gene is TRBV6-2 or TRBV6-3, the J gene TRBJ2-3; 11 nucleotides align to TRBD2. This CDR3 comprises 16 residues. Germline V CDR1 and CDR2: MNHEY, SVGEGT. The CDR3 sequence: CASSQLAGVEADTQYF. CDR3 sequence (DNA): TGTGCCAGCAGTCAACTAGCGGGAGTGGAAGCAGATACACAGTATTTT.

To note about this clonotype: The junction and the germline gene differ at one end; a read error may be behind it. CDR3 nucleotide sequence: TGTGCCGTCAGGGGTCTCGACCAGGGGAATGGTTACACCTTC. Protein product: CAVRGLDQGNGYTF. V gene TRBV10-3 combines with J gene TRBJ1-2, with a tentative D call TRBD1 (6 bases). From germline, CDR1 is ENHRY and CDR2 SYGVKD. This CDR3 comprises 14 residues.

Worth noting for this clonotype: The junction shows a germline mismatch at one end, possibly a read error. The CDR3 bases are TGTGCTAGCAGCTTGTCCGAGGGGGTTTGGAGTTCACCCCTCCACTTT. It is translated as CASSLSEGVWSSPLHF. The rearrangement uses TRBV7-8 and TRBJ1-6; possibly TRBD1 for D (6 bases). Looked up from germline, CDR1 is SGHVS and CDR2 is FQNEAQ. The CDR3 runs 16 residues.

About this clonotype itself: The junction and the germline gene differ at one end; a read error may be behind it. The CDR3 protein is CVSSYSRDGLATEAFF. Written as DNA, the CDR3 is TGTGTCAGCAGTTACTCCCGGGACGGGCTTGCCACTGAAGCTTTCTTT. The chain carries TRBV6-2 or TRBV6-3 and TRBJ1-1, with D possibly being TRBD1 (5 bases). Germline V gene lookup returns CDR1 MNHEY and CDR2 SVGEGT. This CDR3 region has 16 residues.

This clonotype rates as large. The CDR3, as DNA: TGTGCCAGCAGTGGAAAACCGGGACTAGCGGGAGGGCCACACGAGCAGTACTTC. Protein sequence: CASSGKPGLAGGPHEQYF. V is TRBV4-2 and J is TRBJ2-7, with TRBD2 matching over 16 bases. With V trimmed by 6 bases and J by 5 bases, 13 bases remained unmatched. Germline CDR1 is LGHNA and CDR2 is YNFKEQ. The length of the CDR3 is 18 residues.

The chain recombines TRBV7-9 with TRBJ1-5; D call uncertain. V lost 1 base to trimming and J lost 16 bases, with 26 bases between them. Germline CDR1 and CDR2: SEHNR and FQNEAQ (reference sequence). This CDR3 has 16 amino acids. CDR3 bases: TGTGCCAGCAGCTTAGAACACGGTAGTAGCAATCAGCCCCGCCATTTT. It specifies CASSLEHGSSNQPRHF.

As to this clonotype: This CDR3 is missing its conserved last phenylalanine or tryptophan, likely due to a read error. This chain connects TRBV12-3 or TRBV12-4 to TRBJ2-4, with D tentatively TRBD2 (6 bases). The ends were cut back, 9 bases at V and 3 bases at J, with 15 bases in the middle. The CDR3 length is 14 residues. CDR3 protein: CASSATAGKNIQYI. For the CDR3, the DNA is TGTGCCAGTAGCGCCACAGCGGGCAAAAACATTCAGTACATC.

A note on this clonotype: One end of the junction does not line up with germline, which may come from a read error. The chain is built from TRBV6-5 and TRBJ1-4; D is unclear. Germline CDR1 and CDR2: MNHEY and SVGAGI. The CDR3 spans 14 residues. The CDR3 here is CVSSLRVGSRKLFF. The CDR3 region has the DNA TGTGTCAGCAGCTTACGGGTGGGGTCGAGAAAACTGTTTTTT.

With respect to this clonotype: Sequence at one end of the junction differs from germline and may be a read error. This rearrangement joins TRBV5-1 to TRBJ2-7; the D gene is possibly TRBD1 (7 bases). Germline lookup yields CDR1 SGHRS and CDR2 YFSETQ. The CDR3 covers 13 residues. CDR3 in amino acids: CANSQGGTYEQYF. The CDR3 DNA follows: TGCGCCAACAGCCAGGGGGGAACCTACGAGCAGTACTTC.

V gene TRBV20-1 combines with J gene TRBJ2-7; 12 nucleotides line up with TRBD2. CDR1 is DFQATT, CDR2 SNEGSKA, per germline (reference sequence). The CDR3 covers 17 residues. V lost 6 bases to trimming and J lost 3 bases; unmatched junction nucleotides: 15. The CDR3 region has the DNA TGCAGTGCGCGAAGGACAACCAGGACTAGCGGGAACTACGAGCAGTACTTC. Translating it yields CSARRTTRTSGNYEQYF.

This clonotype has ten or more counts. Sequence at one end of the junction differs from germline and may be a read error. This chain uses TRBV6-6 with TRBJ2-7, with D possibly TRBD2 on 5 matching bases. CDR3 length: 12 residues. CDR1 is MNHNY and CDR2 is SVGAGI in the germline V gene (reference sequence). CDR3 in amino acids: CASEGSTYERYF. The CDR3 coding sequence is TGTGCCAGTGAGGGATCCACCTACGAGCGGTACTTC.

Worth noting for this clonotype: The germline gene is not matched at one end of the junction; a read error may be the cause. The J gene is TRBJ2-4, the V gene TRBV12-3 or TRBV12-4; possibly TRBD2 for D (6 bases). The CDR3 extends over 14 amino acids. The CDR3 DNA reads TGTACCAGCAGTTTGGGGGGTCGGGGTGACACTCAGTACTTC. Translation gives CTSSLGGRGDTQYF.

This clonotype was counted a few times. It may be a read error: a sequence one base away is much more abundant. The genes are TRBV6-5 and TRBJ2-7; possibly TRBD2 for D (5 bases). CDR1 is MNHEY and CDR2 is SVGAGI in the germline V gene. The CDR3 runs to 11 residues. In DNA form, the CDR3 reads TGTGCCGGCAAGGTAGACTACGAGCAGTGCTTC. Translated: CAGKVDYEQCF.

CDR3 DNA: TGTGCCAGCAGCTTTGAGGCAGGGGGCCTGTACGAGCAGTACTTC. Amino acid sequence: CASSFEAGGLYEQYF. The genes are TRBV11-2 and TRBJ2-7, with 8 bases fitting TRBD1. Germline V lookup: CDR1 SGHAT, CDR2 FQNNGV. CDR3 length: 15 residues. V lost 3 bases and J lost 4; bases outside the gene matches: 8.

This chain links TRBV5-4 with TRBJ2-3; D is ambiguous. The J call is in doubt because the DNA end fits TRBJ1-5 better. Germline lookup yields CDR1 SGHNT and CDR2 YYREEE (reference sequence). The CDR3 is 17 amino acids. This CDR3 reads CASSPEIVLAGSDTQHF. The CDR3 nucleotides read TGTGCCAGTAGCCCCGAGATTGTCCTAGCGGGATCAGATACGCAGCATTTT.

Worth noting for this clonotype: The conserved phenylalanine or tryptophan is not found at the CDR3 terminus, so this likely reflects a read error. The J gene is TRBJ1-1, the V gene TRBV19, with D perhaps matching TRBD1 (5 bases). The CDR3 totals 16 residues. Trimming removed 3 bases at V and 0 bases at J, with 14 bases between. Germline V gene lookup returns CDR1 LNHDA and CDR2 SQIVND (reference sequence). CDR3 bases: TGTGCCAGTAGTATCCTGGGACGGGGGATGAACACTGAAGCTTTCTCT. It encodes CASSILGRGMNTEAFS.

This clonotype is labeled as large. This chain links TRBV12-3 or TRBV12-4 with TRBJ2-5; D tentatively reads TRBD1 or TRBD2 (5 bases each). The CDR3 loop spans 13 amino acids. V was pared by 2 bases and J by 7 bases, with 11 bases between. This CDR3 is CASSLTVGGTQYF. CDR3 coding DNA: TGTGCCAGCAGTTTAACGGTTGGGGGGACCCAGTACTTC.

This clonotype was seen once. Its ends do not fully match the called genes, so a read error is possible. The chain employs TRBV28 and TRBJ1-1, with D perhaps matching TRBD1 (6 bases). The CDR3 sequence is 14 residues long. Germline V gene lookup returns CDR1 MDHEN and CDR2 SYDVKM. As DNA, the CDR3 is TGTGCCAGCAGTTTCCCATGGGGGCTATCTGAAGCTTTCTTC. Its protein is CASSFPWGLSEAFF.

Regarding this clonotype: Lacking the conserved final phenylalanine or tryptophan, this CDR3 likely reflects a read error. This rearrangement joins TRBV28 to TRBJ2-7; D is uncertain. Per germline, CDR1 MDHEN and CDR2 SYDVKM. The CDR3 spans 14 residues. CDR3: CASSLFAWDGEQYI. Written as DNA, the CDR3 is TGCGCCAGCAGTTTATTCGCATGGGATGGAGAGCAGTACATC.

The chain is built from TRBV7-9 and TRBJ2-7, with D hard to call. V lost 5 bases and J 5 bases, leaving 22 bases between the germline ends. CDR3 size: 16 residues. The V gene's germline CDR1 is SEHNR and CDR2 FQNEAQ (reference sequence). In nucleotides, the CDR3 is TGTGCCAGCAGCGCTATTACTGCAGGCTTAGCCAACGAGCAGTACTTC. Protein sequence: CASSAITAGLANEQYF.